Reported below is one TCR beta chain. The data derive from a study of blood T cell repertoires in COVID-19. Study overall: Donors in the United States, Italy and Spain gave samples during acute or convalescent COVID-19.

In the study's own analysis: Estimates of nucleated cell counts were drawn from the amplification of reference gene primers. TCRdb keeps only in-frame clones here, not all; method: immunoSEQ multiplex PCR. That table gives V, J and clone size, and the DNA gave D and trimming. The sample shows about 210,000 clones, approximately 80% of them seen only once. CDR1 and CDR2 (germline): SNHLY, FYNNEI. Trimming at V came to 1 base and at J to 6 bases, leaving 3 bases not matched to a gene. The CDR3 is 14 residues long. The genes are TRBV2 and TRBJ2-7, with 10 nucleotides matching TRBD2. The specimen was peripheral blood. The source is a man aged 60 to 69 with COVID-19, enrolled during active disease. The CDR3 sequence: CASSEGSGRGEQYF. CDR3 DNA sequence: TGTGCCAGCAGTGAAGGGAGCGGGAGGGGCGAGCAGTACTTC.